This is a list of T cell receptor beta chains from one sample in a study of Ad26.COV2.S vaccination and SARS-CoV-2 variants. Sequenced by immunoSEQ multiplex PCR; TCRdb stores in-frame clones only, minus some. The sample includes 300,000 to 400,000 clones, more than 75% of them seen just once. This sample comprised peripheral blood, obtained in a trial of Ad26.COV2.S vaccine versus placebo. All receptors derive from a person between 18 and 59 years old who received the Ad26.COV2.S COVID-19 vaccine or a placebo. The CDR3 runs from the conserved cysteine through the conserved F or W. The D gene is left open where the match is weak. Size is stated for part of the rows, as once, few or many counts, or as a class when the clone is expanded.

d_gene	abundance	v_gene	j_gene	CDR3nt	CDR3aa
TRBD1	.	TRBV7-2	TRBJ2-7	TGTGCCAGCAGCTTCCGGACAGGGGGCGAGCAGTACTTC	CASSFRTGGEQYF
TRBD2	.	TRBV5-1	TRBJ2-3	TGCGCCAGCAGAAGGACTAGCGGCACAGATACGCAGTATTTT	CASRRTSGTDTQYF
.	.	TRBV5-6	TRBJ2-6	TGTGCCAGCAGCTTAAAACTATTAGCTGGGGCCAACGTCCTGACTTTC	CASSLKLLAGANVLTF
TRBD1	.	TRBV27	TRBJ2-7	TGTGCCAGCAGGCCAGACAGGGGGTTGAACGAGCAGTACTTC	CASRPDRGLNEQYF
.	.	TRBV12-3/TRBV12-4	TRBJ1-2	TGTGCCAGCAGTCCTGGCACGCATGGCTACACCTTC	CASSPGTHGYTF
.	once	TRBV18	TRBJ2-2	TGTGCCAGCTCGAGATTGGACGGGCAGTTGACCGGGGAGCTGTTTTTT	CASSRLDGQLTGELFF
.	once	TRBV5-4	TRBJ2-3	TGTGCCAGCAGCCTACAGGGCAATCAGCGGCCAGATACGCAGTATTTT	CASSLQGNQRPDTQYF
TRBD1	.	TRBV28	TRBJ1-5	TGTGCCAGCAGTTTACCCACAGGGGTCGGTCAGCCCCAGCATTTT	CASSLPTGVGQPQHF
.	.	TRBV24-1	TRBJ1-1	TGTGCCACCAGTGATTCGGGAAAAGGGGACACTGAAGCTTTCTTT	CATSDSGKGDTEAFF
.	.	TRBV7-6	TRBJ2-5	TGTGCCAGCAGCTTACGTCTCTTAGAGACCCAGTACTTC	CASSLRLLETQYF
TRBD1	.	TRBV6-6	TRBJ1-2	TGTGCCAGCAGGCTTGACAGGGGGTCTGGCTACACCTTC	CASRLDRGSGYTF
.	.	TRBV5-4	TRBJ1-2	TGTGCCAGCAGCTTGGCGGGGTTAGGGGGCTACACCTTC	CASSLAGLGGYTF
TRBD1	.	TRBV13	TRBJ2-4	TGTGCCAGCAGTCGACAGGGGGCGGCTAAAAACATTCAGTACTTC	CASSRQGAAKNIQYF
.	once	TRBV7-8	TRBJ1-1	TGTGCCAGCAGCTTACCTTCAGGGTGGGGGAACACTGAAGCTTTCTTT	CASSLPSGWGNTEAFF
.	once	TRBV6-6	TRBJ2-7	TGTGCCAGCAGGGACGCCCCAACCTACGAGCAGTACTTC	CASRDAPTYEQYF
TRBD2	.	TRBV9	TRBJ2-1	TGTGCCAGCAGCATGACTAGCGGTTACAATGAGCAGTTCTTC	CASSMTSGYNEQFF
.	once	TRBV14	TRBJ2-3	TGTGCCAGCAGCCAAGATGATCCAGGGGCTTTTGCAGATACGCAGTATTTT	CASSQDDPGAFADTQYF
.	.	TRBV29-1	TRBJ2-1	TGCAGCGTTGAAGCCCCAAGGGTCGTCATGCAGTTCTTC	CSVEAPRVVMQFF
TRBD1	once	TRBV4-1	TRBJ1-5	TGCGCCAGCAGCCTCAGACAGGGAATCCGGAGCAATCAGCCCCAGCATTTT	CASSLRQGIRSNQPQHF
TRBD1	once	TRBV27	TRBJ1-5	TGTGCCAGCAGTCCTATCCGGGACAGGGCATATCAGCCCCAGCATTTT	CASSPIRDRAYQPQHF
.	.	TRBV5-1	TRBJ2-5	TGCGCCAGCAGCGACGGAACGGGACGCTCCCAAGAGACCCAGTACTTC	CASSDGTGRSQETQYF
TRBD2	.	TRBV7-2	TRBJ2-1	TGTGCCAGCAGCTTAGCGGGACTAGCGGGCCTAAGTGAGCAGTTCTTC	CASSLAGLAGLSEQFF
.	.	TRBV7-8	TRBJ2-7	TGTGCCAGCAGCCCCCTACCCCGGACTCCCTACTTC	CASSPLPRTPYF
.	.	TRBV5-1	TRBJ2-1	TGCGCCAGCGGGCAGGGGAACAATGAGCAGTTCTTC	CASGQGNNEQFF
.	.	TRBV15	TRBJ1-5	TGTGCCACCAGCAGAGAAACAGGGCTTGGACAGCCCCAGCATTTT	CATSRETGLGQPQHF
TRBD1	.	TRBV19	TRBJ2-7	TGTGCCAGTAGTATGCCGGGACAGGGTTCCTACGAGCAGTACTTC	CASSMPGQGSYEQYF
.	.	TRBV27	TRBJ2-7	TGTGCCAGCAGGCCTAAAACAGGGTTGGGGTTCGTGTCCTACGAGCAGTACTTC	CASRPKTGLGFVSYEQYF